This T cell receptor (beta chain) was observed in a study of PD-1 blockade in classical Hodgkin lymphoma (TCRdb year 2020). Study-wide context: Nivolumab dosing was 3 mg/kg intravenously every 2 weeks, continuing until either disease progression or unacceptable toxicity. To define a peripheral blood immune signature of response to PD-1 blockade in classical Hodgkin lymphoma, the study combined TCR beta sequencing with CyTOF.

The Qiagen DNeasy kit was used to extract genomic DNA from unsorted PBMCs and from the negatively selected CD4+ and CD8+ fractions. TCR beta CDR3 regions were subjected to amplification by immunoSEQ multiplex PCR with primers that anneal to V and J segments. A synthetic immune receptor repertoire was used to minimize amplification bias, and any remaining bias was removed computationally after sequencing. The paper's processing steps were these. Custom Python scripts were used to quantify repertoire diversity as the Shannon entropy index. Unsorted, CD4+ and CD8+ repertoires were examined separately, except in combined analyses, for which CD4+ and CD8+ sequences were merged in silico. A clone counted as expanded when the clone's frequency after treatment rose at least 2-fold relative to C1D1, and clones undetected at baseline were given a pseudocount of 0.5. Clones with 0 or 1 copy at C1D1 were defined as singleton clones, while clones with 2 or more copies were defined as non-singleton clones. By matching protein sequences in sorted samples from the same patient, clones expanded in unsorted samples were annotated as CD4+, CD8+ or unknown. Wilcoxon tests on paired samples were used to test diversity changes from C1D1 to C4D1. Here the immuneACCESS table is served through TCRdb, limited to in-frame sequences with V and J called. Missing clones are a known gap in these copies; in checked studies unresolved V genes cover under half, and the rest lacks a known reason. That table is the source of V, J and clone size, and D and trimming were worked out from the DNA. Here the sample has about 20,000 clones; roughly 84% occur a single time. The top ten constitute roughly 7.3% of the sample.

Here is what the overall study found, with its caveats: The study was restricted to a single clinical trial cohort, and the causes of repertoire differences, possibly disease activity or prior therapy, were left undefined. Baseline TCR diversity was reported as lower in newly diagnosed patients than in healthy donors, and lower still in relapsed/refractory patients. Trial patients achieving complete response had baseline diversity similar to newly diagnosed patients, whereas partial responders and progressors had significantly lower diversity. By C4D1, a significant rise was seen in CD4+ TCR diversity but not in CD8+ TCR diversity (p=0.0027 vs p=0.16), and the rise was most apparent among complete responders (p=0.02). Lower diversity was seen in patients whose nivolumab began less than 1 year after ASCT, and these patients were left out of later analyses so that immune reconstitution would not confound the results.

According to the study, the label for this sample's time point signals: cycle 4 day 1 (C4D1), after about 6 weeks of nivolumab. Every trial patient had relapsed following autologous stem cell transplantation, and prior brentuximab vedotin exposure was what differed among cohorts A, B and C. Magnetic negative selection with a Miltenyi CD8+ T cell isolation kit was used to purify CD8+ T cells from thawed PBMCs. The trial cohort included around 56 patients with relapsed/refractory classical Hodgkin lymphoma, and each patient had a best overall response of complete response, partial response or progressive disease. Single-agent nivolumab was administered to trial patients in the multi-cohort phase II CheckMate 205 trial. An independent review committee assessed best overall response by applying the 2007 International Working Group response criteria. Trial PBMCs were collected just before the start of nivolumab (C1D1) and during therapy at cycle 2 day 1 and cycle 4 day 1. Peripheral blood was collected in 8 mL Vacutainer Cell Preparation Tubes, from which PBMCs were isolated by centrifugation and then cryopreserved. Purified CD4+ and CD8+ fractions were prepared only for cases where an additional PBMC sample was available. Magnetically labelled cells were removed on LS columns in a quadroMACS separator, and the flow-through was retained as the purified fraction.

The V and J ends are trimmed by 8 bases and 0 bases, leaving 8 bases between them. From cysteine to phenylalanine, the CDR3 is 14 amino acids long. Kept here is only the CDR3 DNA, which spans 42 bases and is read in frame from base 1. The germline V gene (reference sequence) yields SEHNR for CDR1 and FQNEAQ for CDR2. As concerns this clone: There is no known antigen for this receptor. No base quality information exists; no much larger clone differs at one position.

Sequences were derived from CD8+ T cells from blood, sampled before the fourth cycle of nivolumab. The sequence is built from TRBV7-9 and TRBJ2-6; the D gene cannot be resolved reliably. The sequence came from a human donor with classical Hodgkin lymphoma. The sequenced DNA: TGTGCCAGCCCCCAAATCTCTGGGGCCAACGTCCTGACTTTC. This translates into CASPQISGANVLTF.